This T cell receptor beta chain was observed in a study of T-cell reconstitution after alpha-beta-depleted transplantation in children. This clonotype has ten or more counts. The germline V gene has CDR1 SQVTM and CDR2 ANQGSEA. This CDR3 is built from 11 residues. V was pared by 7 bases and J by 7 bases, with 11 bases between. Using unique molecular identifiers, the investigators prepared the TCRbeta library. TCRdb passed the PCR reads through MiXCR, listing each CDR3 protein once. This table holds around 78,000 distinct CDR3 sequences, approximately 7.4% found once. V usage is TRBV29-1 and J usage is TRBJ2-1; D remains unclear. Sequencing was performed on PBMCs from the stem cell graft donor, taken from the stem cell graft. The clonotype was recovered from a human donor who donated a stem cell graft to a child with acute lymphoblastic leukemia. CDR3 loop: CSAEAGNEQFF. CDR3 DNA sequence: TGCAGCGCCGAGGCTGGGAATGAGCAGTTCTTC.